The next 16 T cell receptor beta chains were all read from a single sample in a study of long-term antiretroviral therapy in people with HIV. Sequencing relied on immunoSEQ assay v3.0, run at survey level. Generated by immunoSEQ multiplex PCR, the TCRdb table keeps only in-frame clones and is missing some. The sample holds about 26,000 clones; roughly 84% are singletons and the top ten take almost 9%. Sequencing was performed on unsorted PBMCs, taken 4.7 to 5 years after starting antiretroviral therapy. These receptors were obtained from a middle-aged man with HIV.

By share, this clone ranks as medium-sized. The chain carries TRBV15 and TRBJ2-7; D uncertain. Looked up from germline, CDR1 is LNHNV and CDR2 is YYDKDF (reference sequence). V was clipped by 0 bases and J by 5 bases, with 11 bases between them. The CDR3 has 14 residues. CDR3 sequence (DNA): TGTGCCACCAGCAGAGAGGCTGGGAAGGACGAGCAGTACTTC. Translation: CATSREAGKDEQYF.

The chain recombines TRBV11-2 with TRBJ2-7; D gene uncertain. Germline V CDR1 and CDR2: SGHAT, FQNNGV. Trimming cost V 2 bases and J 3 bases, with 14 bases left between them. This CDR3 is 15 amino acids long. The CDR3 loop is CASSLTSGSDYEQYF. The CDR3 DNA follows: TGTGCCAGCAGCTTAACATCCGGGTCGGACTACGAGCAGTACTTC.

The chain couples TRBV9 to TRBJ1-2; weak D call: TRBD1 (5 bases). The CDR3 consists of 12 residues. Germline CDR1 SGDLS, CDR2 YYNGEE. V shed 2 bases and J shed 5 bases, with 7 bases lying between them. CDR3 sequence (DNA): TGTGCCAGCAGCGTGGGGGGTTATGGCTACACCTTC. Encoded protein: CASSVGGYGYTF.

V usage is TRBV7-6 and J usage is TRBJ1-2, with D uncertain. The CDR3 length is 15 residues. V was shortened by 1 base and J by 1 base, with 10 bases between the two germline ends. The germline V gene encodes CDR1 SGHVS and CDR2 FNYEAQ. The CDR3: CASSLGVDFNYGYTF. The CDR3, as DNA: TGTGCCAGCAGCTTAGGTGTCGATTTTAACTATGGCTACACCTTC.

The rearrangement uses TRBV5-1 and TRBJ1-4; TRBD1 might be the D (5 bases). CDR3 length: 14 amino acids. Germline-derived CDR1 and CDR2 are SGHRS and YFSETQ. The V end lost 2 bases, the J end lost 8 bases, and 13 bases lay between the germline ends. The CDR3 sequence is CASSLLTVGEKLFF. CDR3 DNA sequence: TGCGCCAGCAGCTTACTGACAGTCGGAGAAAAACTGTTTTTT.

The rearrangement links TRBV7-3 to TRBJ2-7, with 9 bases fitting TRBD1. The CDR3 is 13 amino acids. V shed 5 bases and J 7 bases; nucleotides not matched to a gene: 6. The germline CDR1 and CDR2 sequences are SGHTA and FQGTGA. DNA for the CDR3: TGTGCCAGCAGCCCACAGGGGGCTGGGGAGCAGTACTTC. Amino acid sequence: CASSPQGAGEQYF.

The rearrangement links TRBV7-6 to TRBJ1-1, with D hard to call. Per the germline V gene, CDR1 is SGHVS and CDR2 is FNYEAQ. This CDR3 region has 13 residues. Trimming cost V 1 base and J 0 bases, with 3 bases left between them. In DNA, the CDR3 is TGTGCCAGCAGCTTAGTGTTGAACACTGAAGCTTTCTTT. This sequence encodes CASSLVLNTEAFF. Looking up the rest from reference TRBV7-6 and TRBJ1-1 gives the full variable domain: GAGVSQSPRYKVTKRGQDVALRCDPISGHVSLYWYRQALGQGPEFLTYFNYEAQQDKSGLPNDRFSAERPEGSISTLTIQRTEQRDSAMYRCASSLVLNTEAFFGQGTRLTVV.

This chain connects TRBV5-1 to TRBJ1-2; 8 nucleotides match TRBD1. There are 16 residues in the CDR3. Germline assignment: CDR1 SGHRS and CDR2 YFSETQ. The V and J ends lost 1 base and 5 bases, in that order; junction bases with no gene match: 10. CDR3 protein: CASSLSPGQGDYGYTF. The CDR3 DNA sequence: TGCGCCAGCAGCTTGAGCCCTGGACAGGGTGATTATGGCTACACCTTC.

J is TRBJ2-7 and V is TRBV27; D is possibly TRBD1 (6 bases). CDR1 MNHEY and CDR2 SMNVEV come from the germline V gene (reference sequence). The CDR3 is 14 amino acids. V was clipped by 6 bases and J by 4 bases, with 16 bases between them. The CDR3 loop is CASSKQVGGYEQYF. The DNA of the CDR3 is TGTGCCAGCAGCAAACAGGTAGGGGGTTACGAGCAGTACTTC.

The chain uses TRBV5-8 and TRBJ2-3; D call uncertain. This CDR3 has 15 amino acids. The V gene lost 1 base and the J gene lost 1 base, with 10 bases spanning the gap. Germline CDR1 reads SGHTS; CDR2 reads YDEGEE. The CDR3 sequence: CASSLMGLGTDTQYF. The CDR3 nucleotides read TGTGCCAGCAGCTTGATGGGGTTGGGCACAGATACGCAGTATTTT. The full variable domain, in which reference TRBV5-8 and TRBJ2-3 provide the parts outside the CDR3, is EAGVTQSPTHLIKTRGQQATLRCSPISGHTSVYWYQQALGLGLQFLLWYDEGEERNRGNFPPRFSGRQFPNYSSELNVNALELEDSALYLCASSLMGLGTDTQYFGPGTRLTVL.

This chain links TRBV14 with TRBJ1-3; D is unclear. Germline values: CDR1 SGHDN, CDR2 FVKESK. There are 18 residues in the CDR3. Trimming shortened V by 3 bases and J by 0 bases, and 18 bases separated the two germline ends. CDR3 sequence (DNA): TGTGCCAGCAGCCATTGGAACGTCAGGTCTAACTCTGGAAACACCATATATTTT. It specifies CASSHWNVRSNSGNTIYF.

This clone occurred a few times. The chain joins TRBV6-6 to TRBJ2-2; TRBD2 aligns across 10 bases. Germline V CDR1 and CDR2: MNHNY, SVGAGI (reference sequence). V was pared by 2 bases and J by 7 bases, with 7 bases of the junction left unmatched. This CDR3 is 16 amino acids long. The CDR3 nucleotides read TGTGCCAGCAGTTACGTCCTAGCGGGGGCAGGCGGGGAGCTGTTTTTT. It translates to CASSYVLAGAGGELFF.

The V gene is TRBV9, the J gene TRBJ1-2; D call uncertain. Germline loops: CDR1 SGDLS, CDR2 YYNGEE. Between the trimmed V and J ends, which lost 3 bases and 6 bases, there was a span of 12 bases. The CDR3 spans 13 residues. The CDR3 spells CASSAPVRDGYTF. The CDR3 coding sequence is TGTGCCAGCAGCGCACCGGTGAGGGATGGCTACACCTTC.

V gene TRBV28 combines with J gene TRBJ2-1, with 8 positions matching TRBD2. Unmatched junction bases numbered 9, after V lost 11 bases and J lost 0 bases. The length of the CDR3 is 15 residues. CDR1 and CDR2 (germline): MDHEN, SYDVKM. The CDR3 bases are TGTGCCGGACGGGGCGGGGGGAGCTCCTACAATGAGCAGTTCTTC. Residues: CAGRGGGSSYNEQFF.

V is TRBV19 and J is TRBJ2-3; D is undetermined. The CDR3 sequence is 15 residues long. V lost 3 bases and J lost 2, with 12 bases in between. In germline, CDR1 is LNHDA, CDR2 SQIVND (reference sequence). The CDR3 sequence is CASSMTLGSTDTQYF. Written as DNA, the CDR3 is TGTGCCAGTAGTATGACACTGGGATCCACAGATACGCAGTATTTT.

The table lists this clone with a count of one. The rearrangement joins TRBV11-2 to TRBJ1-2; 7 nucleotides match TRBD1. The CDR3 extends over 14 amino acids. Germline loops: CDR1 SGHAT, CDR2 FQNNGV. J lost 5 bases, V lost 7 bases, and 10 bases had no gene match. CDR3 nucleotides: TGTGCCAGCACAATCACAGGGGTCGGGTATGGCTACACCTTC. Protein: CASTITGVGYGYTF. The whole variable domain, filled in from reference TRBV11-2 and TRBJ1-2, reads EAGVAQSPRYKIIEKRQSVAFWCNPISGHATLYWYQQILGQGPKLLIQFQNNGVVDDSQLPKDRFSAERLKGVDSTLKIQPAKLEDSAVYLCASTITGVGYGYTFGSGTRLTVV.